These 24 T cell receptor beta chains originate from one sample sequenced in a study of blood T cells in healthy people across ages. PCR was performed a second time for roughly 6 to 12 cycles using a sample-barcoded 5' primer and a J-beta primer mix. TCRdb re-derived calls from the 5' RACE reads in MiXCR, one entry per CDR3 protein. The repertoire holds 1.5 million to 2 million distinct CDR3 sequences, with about 30% as singletons. Sequencing used blood. These receptors were collected from a woman in her twenties or thirties in good health.

CDR3 region: CASSPLGTTNEQFF. The CDR3 DNA reads as TGTGCCAGCAGCCCACTAGGGACTACCAATGAGCAGTTCTTC. The rearrangement uses TRBV9 and TRBJ2-1; 7 bases map to TRBD2. V gave up 4 bases and J gave up 6 bases; unmatched junction bases: 7. Germline assignment: CDR1 SGDLS and CDR2 YYNGEE. This CDR3 comprises 14 residues.

This clonotype has at least ten counts. This chain joins TRBV5-1 and TRBJ2-4, with D unclear. CDR1 SGHRS and CDR2 YFSETQ come from the germline V gene. The CDR3 covers 14 residues. Between the trimmed V and J ends, which lost 4 bases and 0 bases, there was a span of 8 bases. The CDR3 protein is CASSGDLAKNIQYF. CDR3 in DNA: TGCGCCAGCAGCGGAGATCTAGCCAAAAACATTCAGTACTTC.

In its sample, this clonotype was seen a few times. The chain couples TRBV24-1 to TRBJ1-2; 7 bases are a match to TRBD1. V trimming: 4 bases; J trimming: 4 bases; junction bases outside the gene matches: 5. Germline values: CDR1 KGHDR, CDR2 SFDVKD. The CDR3 runs to 14 residues. The CDR3 loop is CATSDPDRIYGYTF. In DNA form, the CDR3 reads TGTGCCACCAGTGACCCGGACAGGATCTATGGCTACACCTTC.

The chain has TRBV7-3 and TRBJ1-1; TRBD1 matches 10 bases. The CDR3 is 15 residues long. The V gene's germline CDR1 is SGHTA and CDR2 FQGTGA. V dropped 2 bases and J dropped 8; count of bases not matched to a gene: 8. The CDR3 spells CASSLGGTGDGEAFF. The CDR3 coding sequence is TGTGCCAGCAGCTTAGGGGGGACAGGGGATGGAGAAGCTTTCTTT.

This clonotype was observed at least ten times. J is TRBJ2-7 and V is TRBV29-1; tentatively, D is TRBD2 (5 bases). Between the trimmed V and J ends, which lost 7 bases and 3 bases, there was a span of 10 bases. The germline CDR1 and CDR2 sequences are SQVTM and ANQGSEA. There are 11 residues in the CDR3. The CDR3 region has the DNA TGCAGCGGGGAGTTTAACTACGAGCAGTACTTC. Amino acid sequence: CSGEFNYEQYF.

In this sample, this clonotype turned up a few times. The rearrangement uses TRBV28 and TRBJ1-6; 10 positions agree with TRBD1. CDR1 and CDR2 (germline): MDHEN, SYDVKM. CDR3 size: 16 residues. V lost 6 bases and J lost 1; bases outside the gene matches: 3. The CDR3 DNA reads TGTGCCAGCAGGGACAGGGGGTTGTCCTATAATTCACCCCTCCACTTT. Its translation: CASRDRGLSYNSPLHF.

This sequence joins TRBV6-4 and TRBJ1-4; D call uncertain. V shed 6 bases and J shed 5 bases, with 16 bases lying between them. Germline assignment: CDR1 MRHNA and CDR2 SNTAGT. This CDR3 is built from 15 residues. The CDR3 protein is CASSPNGVRNEKLFF. The CDR3 bases are TGTGCCAGCAGCCCAAACGGGGTCAGGAATGAAAAACTGTTTTTT.

This clonotype was seen only a few times. The V gene is TRBV7-2, the J gene TRBJ1-1, with D uncertain. CDR1 SGHTA and CDR2 FQGNSA come from the germline V gene. This CDR3 has 14 amino acids. V shed 1 base and J shed 7 bases, with 13 bases lying between them. CDR3 sequence reads: CASSLGSYSYEAFF. In DNA, the CDR3 is TGTGCCAGCAGCTTAGGCTCTTATTCCTATGAAGCTTTCTTT.

In this sample, this clonotype turned up a few times. This chain joins TRBV5-1 and TRBJ2-7; D is tentatively TRBD1 or TRBD2 (5 bases each). Germline lookup yields CDR1 SGHRS and CDR2 YFSETQ. Trimming cost V 0 bases and J 9 bases, with 19 bases left between them. This CDR3 is built from 15 residues. The CDR3 DNA follows: TGCGCCAGCAGCTTGGCCGTGGGGGATCCGAGTCGGCAGTACTTC. Amino acids: CASSLAVGDPSRQYF.

This clonotype appeared a few times. The chain employs TRBV5-1 and TRBJ2-4, with 9 nucleotides matching TRBD1. Gene TRBJ2-7 matches the end of the DNA better, so the J call may be wrong. The CDR3 contains 16 residues. Germline V CDR1 and CDR2: SGHRS, YFSETQ. The DNA for the CDR3 is TGCGCCAGCAGCCCACAGGCCGGGACAGGGTCCTACGAGCAGTACTTC. Residues: CASSPQAGTGSYEQYF.

Details on this clonotype: At one end the junction does not follow the germline gene, possibly because of a read error. The CDR3 is CSARTLAGGGNLLSTDTQYF. Written as DNA, the CDR3 is TGCAGCGCTAGAACCCTAGCGGGAGGGGGAAACTTACTTAGCACAGATACGCAGTATTTT. The V call is TRBV20-1, the J call TRBJ2-3; TRBD2 matches 12 bases. Germline CDR1 and CDR2: DFQATT and SNEGSKA (reference sequence). The CDR3 has 20 residues.

This clonotype was seen a handful of times. The V call is TRBV4-1, the J call TRBJ1-5, with D perhaps matching TRBD1 (5 bases). Between the trimmed V and J ends, which lost 4 bases and 1 base, there was a span of 11 bases. Germline V gene lookup returns CDR1 MGHRA and CDR2 YSYEKL. CDR3 length equals 15 residues. The CDR3 coding sequence is TGCGCCAGCAGCCCCGACAGCTGGAGCAATCAGCCCCAGCATTTT. Protein product: CASSPDSWSNQPQHF.

This clonotype was recorded at least ten times. The rearrangement links TRBV5-1 to TRBJ1-2; TRBD1 is a possible D gene (5 bases). The CDR3 length is 13 residues. Germline CDR1 is SGHRS and CDR2 is YFSETQ. Trimming removed 0 bases from V and 8 bases from J, with 11 bases in between. This CDR3 reads CASSLEGSRGYTF. For the CDR3, the DNA is TGCGCCAGCAGCTTGGAGGGGTCGCGGGGCTACACCTTC.

This clonotype was seen a few times. As DNA, the CDR3 is TGTGCCAGCAGCGTAGACGGGGGGGGAAGCACAGATACGCAGTATTTT. Encoded protein: CASSVDGGGSTDTQYF. V usage is TRBV9 and J usage is TRBJ2-3, with TRBD2 matching over 8 bases. V shed 0 bases and J 0 bases; nucleotides not matched to a gene: 3. CDR3 length: 16 residues. CDR1 SGDLS and CDR2 YYNGEE come from the germline V gene.

This clonotype turned up a few times. A read error may produce the germline difference seen at one junction end. The chain is built from TRBV10-3 and TRBJ2-5; a possible D gene is TRBD2 (5 bases). From germline, CDR1 is ENHRY and CDR2 SYGVKD. CDR3 length: 13 residues. CDR3 residues: CAVSEGLQETQYF. CDR3 DNA sequence: TGTGCCGTCAGTGAGGGCCTTCAAGAGACCCAGTACTTC.

The rearrangement uses TRBV7-2 and TRBJ2-7, with D possibly TRBD1 on 6 matching bases. The DNA end is more similar to TRBJ2-5, so the J call may be wrong. Germline CDR1 is SGHTA and CDR2 is FQGNSA. This CDR3 contains 16 residues. CDR3 nucleotide sequence: TGTGCCAGCAGCTTAGGGTTGGGACCAGGGGAAGAGACCCAGTACTTC. Protein: CASSLGLGPGEETQYF.

This clonotype was seen only a few times. This rearrangement joins TRBV7-3 to TRBJ1-6; D is undetermined. The CDR3 spans 16 residues. Germline V gene lookup returns CDR1 SGHTA and CDR2 FQGTGA. Trimming cost V 5 bases and J 8 bases, with 19 bases left between them. Here the CDR3 reads CASSLLEQPGHSPLHF. For the CDR3, the DNA is TGTGCCAGCAGCCTATTGGAACAGCCTGGCCATTCACCCCTCCACTTT.

This rearrangement joins TRBV3-1 to TRBJ1-6; possibly TRBD1 for D (5 bases). The V end was cut by 4 bases, the J end by 7 bases, with 11 bases between. The CDR3 length is 14 residues. Per the germline V gene, CDR1 is LGHDT and CDR2 is YNNKEL (reference sequence). The CDR3 spells CASSPRGLNSPLHF. CDR3 nucleotide sequence: TGTGCCAGCAGCCCTAGGGGCCTCAATTCACCCCTCCACTTT.

In its sample, this clonotype was seen a few times. The rearrangement joins TRBV9 to TRBJ2-7; TRBD2 aligns across 7 bases. The V and J ends lost 3 bases and 7 bases, in that order; junction bases with no gene match: 13. Germline CDR1 and CDR2: SGDLS and YYNGEE. The CDR3 contains 15 residues. CDR3: CASSGVAAPGGEQYF. For the CDR3, the DNA is TGTGCCAGCAGCGGGGTAGCGGCCCCCGGGGGGGAGCAGTACTTC.

The genes are TRBV7-9 and TRBJ2-5; D uncertain. The CDR3 totals 14 residues. Germline values: CDR1 SEHNR, CDR2 FQNEAQ (reference sequence). Trimming removed 4 bases at V and 5 bases at J, with 14 bases between. For the CDR3, the DNA is TGTGCCAGCAGCTGTGCCTCCTACTCGGAGACCCAGTACTTC. Translating gives CASSCASYSETQYF.

This clonotype appeared many times. The chain uses TRBV29-1 and TRBJ2-7, with D maybe TRBD2 (6 bases). In germline, CDR1 is SQVTM, CDR2 ANQGSEA. The V end lost 0 bases, the J end lost 10 bases, and 22 bases lay between the germline ends. This CDR3 is 15 amino acids long. CDR3 protein: CSVEDPKGARERQYF. The CDR3 region has the DNA TGCAGCGTTGAAGATCCGAAAGGGGCGCGGGAAAGACAGTACTTC.

This clonotype was seen ten or more times. The chain has TRBV20-1 and TRBJ1-1; the D is unclear. The CDR3 runs to 13 residues. V dropped 0 bases and J dropped 5 bases, with 10 bases sitting between them. Germline V gives CDR1 DFQATT, CDR2 SNEGSKA (reference sequence). The CDR3 region has the DNA TGCAGTGCTAGAGACGCGTCCTGGACTGAAGCTTTCTTT. It specifies CSARDASWTEAFF.

This chain links TRBV7-2 with TRBJ2-1, with a tentative D call TRBD2 (5 bases). This CDR3 has 13 amino acids. Trimming stripped 4 bases from V and 8 bases from J, with 12 bases between. Looked up from germline, CDR1 is SGHTA and CDR2 is FQGNSA. The CDR3 sequence: CASSSQLGYEQFF. For the CDR3, the DNA is TGTGCCAGCAGCTCTCAACTAGGATATGAGCAGTTCTTC. Full variable domain (missing parts from reference TRBV7-2 and TRBJ2-1): GAGVSQSPSNKVTEKGKDVELRCDPISGHTALYWYRQSLGQGLEFLIYFQGNSAPDKSGLPSDRFSAERTGGSVSTLTIQRTQQEDSAVYLCASSSQLGYEQFFGPGTRLTVL.

This clonotype was seen more than once but under ten times. This rearrangement joins TRBV7-2 to TRBJ2-7; a weak D match, TRBD1 (6 bases). The CDR3 runs 15 residues. Germline CDR1 reads SGHTA; CDR2 reads FQGNSA. V was pared by 2 bases and J by 7 bases, with 18 bases between. The CDR3 nucleotides are TGTGCCAGCAGCTTAAAGCCGACAGGTAGTGAGGAGCAGTACTTC. Amino acids: CASSLKPTGSEEQYF.